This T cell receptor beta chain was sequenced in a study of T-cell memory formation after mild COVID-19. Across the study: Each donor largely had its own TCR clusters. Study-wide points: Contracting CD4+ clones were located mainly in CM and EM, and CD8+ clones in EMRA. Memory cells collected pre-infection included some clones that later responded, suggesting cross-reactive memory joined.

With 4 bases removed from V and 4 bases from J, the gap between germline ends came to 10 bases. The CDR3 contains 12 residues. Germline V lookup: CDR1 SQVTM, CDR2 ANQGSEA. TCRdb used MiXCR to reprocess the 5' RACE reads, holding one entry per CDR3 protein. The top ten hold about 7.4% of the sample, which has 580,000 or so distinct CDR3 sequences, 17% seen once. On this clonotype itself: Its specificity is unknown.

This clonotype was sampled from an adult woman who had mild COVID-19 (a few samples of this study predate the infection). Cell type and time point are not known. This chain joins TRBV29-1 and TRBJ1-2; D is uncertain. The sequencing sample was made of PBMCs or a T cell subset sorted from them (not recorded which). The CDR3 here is CSVVGGPYGYTF. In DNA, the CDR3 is TGCAGCGTTGTGGGAGGACCCTATGGCTACACCTTC.